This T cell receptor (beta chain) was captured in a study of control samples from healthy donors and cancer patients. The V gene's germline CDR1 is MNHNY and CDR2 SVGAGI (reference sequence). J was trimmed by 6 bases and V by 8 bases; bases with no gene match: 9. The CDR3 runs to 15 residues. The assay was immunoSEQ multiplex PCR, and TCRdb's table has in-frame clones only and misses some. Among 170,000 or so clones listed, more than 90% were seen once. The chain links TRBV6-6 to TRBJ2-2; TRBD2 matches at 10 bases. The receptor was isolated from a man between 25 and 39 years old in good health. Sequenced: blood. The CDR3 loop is CASAKERGGPGELFF. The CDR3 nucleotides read TGTGCCAGCGCTAAGGAGCGGGGGGGCCCCGGGGAGCTGTTTTTT.